This TCR beta chain was sequenced in a study of OX40 agonist ivuxolimab in advanced cancers. Overall study context: At doses from 0.01 to 10 mg/kg, patients were given intravenous ivuxolimab every 2 weeks.

The table came from immunoSEQ multiplex PCR; TCRdb's copy has only in-frame clones and leaves some out. The top ten hold 0.15% to 0.2% of the sample, which has over 90,000 clones, approximately 93% seen once. In its sample, this clone was seen once. This TCR was recovered from an adult with an advanced solid tumor such as melanoma, head and neck, liver or kidney cancer. The sample consisted of CD4+ or CD8+ T cells sorted from blood, taken in a trial of the OX40 agonist ivuxolimab.

CDR3 sequence reads: CASSRGTSGSYEQYF. CDR3 bases: TGTGCCAGCAGCCGAGGGACTAGCGGATCCTACGAGCAGTACTTC. V is TRBV6-5 and J is TRBJ2-7; 11 nucleotides line up with TRBD2. Germline CDR1 reads MNHEY; CDR2 reads SVGAGI. V shed 6 bases and J 1 base; nucleotides not matched to a gene: 5. This CDR3 is built from 15 residues.